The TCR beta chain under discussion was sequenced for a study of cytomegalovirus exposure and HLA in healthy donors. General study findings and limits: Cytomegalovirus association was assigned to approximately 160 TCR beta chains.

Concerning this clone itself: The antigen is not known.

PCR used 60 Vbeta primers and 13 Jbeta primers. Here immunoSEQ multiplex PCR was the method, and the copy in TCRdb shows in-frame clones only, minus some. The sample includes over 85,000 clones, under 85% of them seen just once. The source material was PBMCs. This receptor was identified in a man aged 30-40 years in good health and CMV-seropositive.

CDR3 sequence (DNA): TGTGCCAGCAGCTTCAGACTAGCGGGGGGGGAAGAAGAGACCCAGTACTTC. Translation: CASSFRLAGGEEETQYF. The chain joins TRBV13 to TRBJ2-5; 14 bases match TRBD2. With 3 bases clipped from V and 3 bases from J, the junction kept 6 bases outside the gene matches. The CDR3 is 17 residues long. In germline, CDR1 is PRHDT, CDR2 FYEKMQ (reference sequence). Looking up the rest from reference TRBV13 and TRBJ2-5 gives the full variable domain: AAGVIQSPRHLIKEKRETATLKCYPIPRHDTVYWYQQGPGQDPQFLISFYEKMQSDKGSIPDRFSAQQFSDYHSELNMSSLELGDSALYFCASSFRLAGGEEETQYFGPGTRLLVL.